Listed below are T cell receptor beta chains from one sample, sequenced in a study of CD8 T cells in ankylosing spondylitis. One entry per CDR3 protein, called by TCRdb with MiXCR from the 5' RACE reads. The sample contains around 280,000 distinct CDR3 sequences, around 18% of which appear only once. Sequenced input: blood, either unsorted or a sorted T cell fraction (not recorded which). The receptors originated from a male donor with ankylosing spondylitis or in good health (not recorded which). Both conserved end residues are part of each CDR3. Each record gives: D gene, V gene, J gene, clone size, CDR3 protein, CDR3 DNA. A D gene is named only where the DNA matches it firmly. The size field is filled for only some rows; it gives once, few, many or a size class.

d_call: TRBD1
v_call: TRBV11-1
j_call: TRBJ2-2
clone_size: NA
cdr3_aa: CASSASPYKDRGLTGELFF
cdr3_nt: TGTGCCAGCAGCGCTTCACCCTATAAGGACAGGGGACTCACCGGGGAGCTGTTTTTT

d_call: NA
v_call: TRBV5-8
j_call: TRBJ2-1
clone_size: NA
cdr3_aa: CASRGGGKDEQFF
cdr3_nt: TGTGCCAGCAGGGGGGGGGGCAAGGATGAGCAGTTCTTC

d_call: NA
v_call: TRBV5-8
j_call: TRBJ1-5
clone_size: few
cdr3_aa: CASSLGPGTYQPQHF
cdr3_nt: TGTGCCAGCAGCTTGGGACCGGGGACATATCAGCCCCAGCATTTT

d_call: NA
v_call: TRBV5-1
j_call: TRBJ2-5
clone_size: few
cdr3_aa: CASSLNGYQETQYF
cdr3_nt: TGCGCCAGCAGCTTGAATGGGTACCAAGAGACCCAGTACTTC

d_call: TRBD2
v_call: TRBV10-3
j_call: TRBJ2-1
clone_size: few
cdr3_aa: CAISDGGRGYEQFF
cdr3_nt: TGTGCCATCAGTGATGGCGGGAGGGGGTATGAGCAGTTCTTC

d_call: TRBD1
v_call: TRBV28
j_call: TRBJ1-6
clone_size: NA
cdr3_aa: CASRDRDNSPLHF
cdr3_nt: TGTGCCAGCCGGGACAGGGATAATTCACCCCTCCACTTT

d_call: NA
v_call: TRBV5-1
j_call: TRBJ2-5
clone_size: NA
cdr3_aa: CASSLQGPETQYF
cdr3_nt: TGCGCCAGCAGCTTACAGGGTCCAGAGACCCAGTACTTC

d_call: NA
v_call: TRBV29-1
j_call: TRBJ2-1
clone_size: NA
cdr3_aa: CSVVVGVGISYNEQFF
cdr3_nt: TGCAGCGTTGTGGTCGGAGTGGGGATCTCCTACAATGAGCAGTTCTTC

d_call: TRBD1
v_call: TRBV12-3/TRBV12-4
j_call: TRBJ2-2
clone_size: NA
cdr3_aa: CASSQDRVYTGELFF
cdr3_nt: TGTGCCAGCAGTCAAGACAGGGTATACACCGGGGAGCTGTTTTTT

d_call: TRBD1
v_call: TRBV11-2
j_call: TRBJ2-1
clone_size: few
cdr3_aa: CASSFGQGGYNEQFF
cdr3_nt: TGTGCCAGCAGCTTCGGACAGGGGGGGTACAATGAGCAGTTCTTC

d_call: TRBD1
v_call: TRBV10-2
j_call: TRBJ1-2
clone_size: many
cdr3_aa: CASIATGGLSYTF
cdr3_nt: TGCGCCAGCATTGCGACAGGGGGCCTCAGCTACACCTTC

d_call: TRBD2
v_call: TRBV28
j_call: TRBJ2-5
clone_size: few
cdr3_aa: CASSLAGGPRETQYF
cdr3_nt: TGTGCCAGCAGTTTAGCGGGGGGGCCGAGGGAGACCCAGTACTTC

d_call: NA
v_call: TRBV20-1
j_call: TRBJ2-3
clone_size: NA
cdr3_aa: CSAQFGTDTQYF
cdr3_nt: TGCAGTGCCCAGTTCGGAACAGATACGCAGTATTTT

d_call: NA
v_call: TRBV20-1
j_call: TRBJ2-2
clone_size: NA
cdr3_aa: CSASRARAGELFF
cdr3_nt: TGCAGTGCTAGTAGAGCAAGAGCCGGGGAGCTGTTTTTT

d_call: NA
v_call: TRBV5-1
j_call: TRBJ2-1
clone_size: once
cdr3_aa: CASSLGQGFNEQFF
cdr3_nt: TGCGCCAGCAGCTTGGGCCAGGGGTTCAATGAGCAGTTCTTC

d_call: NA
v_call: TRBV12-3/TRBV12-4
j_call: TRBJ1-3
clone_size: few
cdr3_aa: CASSLKRARSRNTIYF
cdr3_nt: TGTGCCAGCAGTTTAAAACGAGCGAGGTCGCGAAACACCATATATTTT

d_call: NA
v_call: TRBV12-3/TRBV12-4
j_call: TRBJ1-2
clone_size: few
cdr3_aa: CASSLAEVYGYTF
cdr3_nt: TGTGCCAGCAGTTTAGCAGAAGTTTATGGCTACACCTTC

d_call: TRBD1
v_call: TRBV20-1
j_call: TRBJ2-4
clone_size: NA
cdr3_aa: CSARGQGAKNIQYF
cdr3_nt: TGCAGTGCTAGGGGACAGGGGGCCAAAAACATTCAGTACTTC

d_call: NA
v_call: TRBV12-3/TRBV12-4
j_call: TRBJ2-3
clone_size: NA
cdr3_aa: CASSPRGSGQDTQYF
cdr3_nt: TGTGCCAGCAGTCCGCGGGGTAGCGGACAAGATACGCAGTATTTT

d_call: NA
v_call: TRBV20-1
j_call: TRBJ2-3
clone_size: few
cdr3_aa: CSAPGTRTDTQYF
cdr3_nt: TGCAGTGCACCCGGGACCCGCACAGATACGCAGTATTTT

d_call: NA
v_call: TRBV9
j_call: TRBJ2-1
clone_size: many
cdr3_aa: CASSLQGYNEQFF
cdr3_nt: TGTGCCAGCAGCTTACAGGGTTACAATGAGCAGTTCTTC

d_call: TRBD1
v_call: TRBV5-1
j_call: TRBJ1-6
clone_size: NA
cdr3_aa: CASSPDRANSPLHF
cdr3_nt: TGCGCCAGCAGCCCGGACAGGGCCAATTCACCCCTCCACTTT

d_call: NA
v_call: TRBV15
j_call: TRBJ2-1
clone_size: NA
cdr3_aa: CATSRDSKADEQFF
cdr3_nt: TGTGCCACCAGCAGAGATTCTAAGGCAGATGAGCAGTTCTTC

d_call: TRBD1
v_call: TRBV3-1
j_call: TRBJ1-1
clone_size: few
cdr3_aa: CASSPTGGFTEAFF
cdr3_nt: TGTGCCAGCAGCCCGACAGGGGGCTTCACTGAAGCTTTCTTT

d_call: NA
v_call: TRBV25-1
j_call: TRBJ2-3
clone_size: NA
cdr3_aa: CASSVQGIFADTQYF
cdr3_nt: TGTGCCAGCAGTGTCCAGGGAATCTTCGCAGATACGCAGTATTTT

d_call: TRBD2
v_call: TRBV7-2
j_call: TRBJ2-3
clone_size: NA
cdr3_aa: CASSPMRGAVDTQYF
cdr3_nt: TGTGCCAGCAGCCCCATGCGGGGGGCGGTAGATACGCAGTATTTT

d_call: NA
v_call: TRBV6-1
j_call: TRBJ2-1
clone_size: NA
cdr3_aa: CASTEASRTDFTGQFF
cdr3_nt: TGTGCCAGCACCGAGGCGTCCAGGACTGATTTTACTGGGCAGTTCTTC

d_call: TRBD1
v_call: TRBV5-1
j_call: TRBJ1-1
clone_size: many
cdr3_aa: CASSVTGYNTEAFF
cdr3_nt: TGCGCCAGCAGCGTGACAGGGTACAACACTGAAGCTTTCTTT

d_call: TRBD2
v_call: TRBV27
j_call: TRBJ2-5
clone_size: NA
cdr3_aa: CASSPLLAGVGKTQYF
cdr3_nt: TGTGCCAGCAGTCCTTTACTAGCGGGAGTGGGTAAGACCCAGTACTTC

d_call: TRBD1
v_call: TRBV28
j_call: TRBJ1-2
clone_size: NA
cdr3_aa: CASSATGEGYTF
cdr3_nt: TGTGCCAGCAGTGCCACAGGGGAGGGCTACACCTTC